This T cell receptor beta chain appears in the sequencing data of a study of cytotoxic CD8 clonotypes in ibrutinib-treated CLL. Study-level points and caveats: Higher clonality was seen at ibrutinib response and a return toward baseline at progression. Collection times varied between progressing and sustained-remission patients. Public clonotypes proved infrequent, and on treatment they shrank or remained steady.

In its sample, this clone was seen a few times. Its antigen is as yet unknown. Frozen-stored PBMCs produced about 2 micrograms of genomic DNA for TCR beta libraries. Assay: immunoSEQ multiplex PCR; the TCRdb copy retains only in-frame clones and omits some. The table lists about 40,000 clones, roughly 72% of them singletons. Germline loops: CDR1 MNHEY, CDR2 SMNVEV (reference sequence). Trimming cost V 6 bases and J 2 bases, with 14 bases left between them. There are 14 residues in the CDR3. The chain has TRBV27 and TRBJ2-7; possible D gene TRBD1, 6 bases. Sequenced here: PBMCs, sampled at disease progression, from a patient treated with ibrutinib. This TCR derives from a human donor with chronic lymphocytic leukemia. The CDR3 region has the DNA TGTGCCAGCAGGGGCAGGGGTATCCCCTACGAGCAGTACTTC. Its translation is CASRGRGIPYEQYF.